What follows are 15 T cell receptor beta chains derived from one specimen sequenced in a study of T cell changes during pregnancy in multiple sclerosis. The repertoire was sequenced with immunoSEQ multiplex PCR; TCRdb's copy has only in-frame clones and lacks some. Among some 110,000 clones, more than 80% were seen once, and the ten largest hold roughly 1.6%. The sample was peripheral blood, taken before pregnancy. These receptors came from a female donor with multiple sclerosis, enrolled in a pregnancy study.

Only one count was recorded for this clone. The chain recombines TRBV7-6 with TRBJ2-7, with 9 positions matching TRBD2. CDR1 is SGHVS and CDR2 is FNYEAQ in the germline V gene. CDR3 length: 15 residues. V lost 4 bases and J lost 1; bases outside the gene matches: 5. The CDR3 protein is CASSSVLAGSYEQYF. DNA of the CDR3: TGTGCCAGCAGCTCCGTACTAGCGGGTTCCTACGAGCAGTACTTC.

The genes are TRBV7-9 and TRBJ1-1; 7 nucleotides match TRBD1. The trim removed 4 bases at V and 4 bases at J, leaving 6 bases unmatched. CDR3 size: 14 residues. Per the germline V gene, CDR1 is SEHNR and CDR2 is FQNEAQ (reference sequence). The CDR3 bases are TGTGCCAGCAGCTACAGGGGTGAGGGCACTGAAGCTTTCTTT. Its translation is CASSYRGEGTEAFF.

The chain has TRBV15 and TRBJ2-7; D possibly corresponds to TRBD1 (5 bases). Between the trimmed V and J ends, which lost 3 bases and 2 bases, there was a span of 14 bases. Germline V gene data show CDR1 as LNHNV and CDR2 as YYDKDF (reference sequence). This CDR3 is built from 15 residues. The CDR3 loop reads CATSRARQGAYEQYF. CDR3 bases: TGTGCCACCAGCAGGGCCCGGCAGGGTGCCTACGAGCAGTACTTC.

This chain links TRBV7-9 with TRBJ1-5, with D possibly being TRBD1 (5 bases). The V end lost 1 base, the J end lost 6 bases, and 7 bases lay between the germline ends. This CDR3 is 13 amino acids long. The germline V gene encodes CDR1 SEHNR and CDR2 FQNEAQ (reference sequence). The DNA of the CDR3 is TGTGCCAGCAGCTTAGGGGGGGGTCAGCCCCAGCATTTT. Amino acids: CASSLGGGQPQHF.

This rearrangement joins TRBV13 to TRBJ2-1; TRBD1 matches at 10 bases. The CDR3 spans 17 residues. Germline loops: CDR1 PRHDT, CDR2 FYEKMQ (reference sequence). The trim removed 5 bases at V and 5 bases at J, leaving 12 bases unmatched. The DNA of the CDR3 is TGTGCCAGCAGCGCCGCACCCGGGACAGGGGCCCACAATGAGCAGTTCTTC. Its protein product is CASSAAPGTGAHNEQFF. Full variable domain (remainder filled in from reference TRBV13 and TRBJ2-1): AAGVIQSPRHLIKEKRETATLKCYPIPRHDTVYWYQQGPGQDPQFLISFYEKMQSDKGSIPDRFSAQQFSDYHSELNMSSLELGDSALYFCASSAAPGTGAHNEQFFGPGTRLTVL.

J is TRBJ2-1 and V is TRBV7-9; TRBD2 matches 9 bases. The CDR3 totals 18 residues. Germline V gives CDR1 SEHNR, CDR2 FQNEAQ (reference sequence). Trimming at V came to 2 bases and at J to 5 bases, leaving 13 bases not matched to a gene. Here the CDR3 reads CASSLRRASGVVNNEQFF. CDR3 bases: TGTGCCAGCAGCTTACGTCGGGCTAGCGGGGTTGTAAACAATGAGCAGTTCTTC.

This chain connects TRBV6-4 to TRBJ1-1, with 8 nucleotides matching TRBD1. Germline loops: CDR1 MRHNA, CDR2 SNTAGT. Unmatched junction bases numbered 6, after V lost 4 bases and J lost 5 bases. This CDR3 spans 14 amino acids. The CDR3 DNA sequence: TGTGCCAGCAGTGCGGACAGGGTCTCGACTGAAGCTTTCTTT. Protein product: CASSADRVSTEAFF.

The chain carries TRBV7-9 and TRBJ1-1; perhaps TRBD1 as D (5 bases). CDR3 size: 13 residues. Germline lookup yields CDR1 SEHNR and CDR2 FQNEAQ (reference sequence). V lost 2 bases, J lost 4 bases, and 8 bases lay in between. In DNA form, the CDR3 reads TGTGCCAGCAGCTTACAGGGAGGCACTGAAGCTTTCTTT. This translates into CASSLQGGTEAFF.

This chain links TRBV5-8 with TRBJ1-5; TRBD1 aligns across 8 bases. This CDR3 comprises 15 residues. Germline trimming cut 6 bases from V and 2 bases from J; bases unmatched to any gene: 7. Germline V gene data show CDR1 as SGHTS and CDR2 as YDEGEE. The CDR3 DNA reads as TGTGCCAGCATCCAACCAGGGGGCGGCAATCAGCCCCAGCATTTT. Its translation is CASIQPGGGNQPQHF.

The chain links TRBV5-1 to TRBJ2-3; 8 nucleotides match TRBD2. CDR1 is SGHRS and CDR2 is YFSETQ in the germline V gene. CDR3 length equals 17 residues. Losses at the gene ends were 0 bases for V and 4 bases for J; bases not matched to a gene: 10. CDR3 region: CASSLETAGGRSDTQYF. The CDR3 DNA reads TGCGCCAGCAGCTTGGAGACGGCGGGAGGTCGGTCAGATACGCAGTATTTT.

CDR3 in amino acids: CASSYSGQGNGNTIYF. The CDR3 nucleotides read TGTGCCAGCAGTTACTCGGGACAGGGGAACGGAAACACCATATATTTT. This chain connects TRBV6-5 to TRBJ1-3; 10 bases are a match to TRBD1. In germline, CDR1 is MNHEY, CDR2 SVGAGI. Unmatched junction bases numbered 3, after V lost 0 bases and J lost 4 bases. The CDR3 runs 16 residues.

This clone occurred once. For the CDR3, the DNA is TGTGCCAGCAGCGCAGACAGGGAGGATGAAGCTTTCTTT. Translated: CASSADREDEAFF. The chain recombines TRBV5-4 with TRBJ1-1; 7 bases are a match to TRBD1. The CDR3 spans 13 residues. V lost 4 bases to trimming and J lost 7 bases; unmatched junction nucleotides: 7. CDR1 is SGHNT and CDR2 is YYREEE in the germline V gene (reference sequence).

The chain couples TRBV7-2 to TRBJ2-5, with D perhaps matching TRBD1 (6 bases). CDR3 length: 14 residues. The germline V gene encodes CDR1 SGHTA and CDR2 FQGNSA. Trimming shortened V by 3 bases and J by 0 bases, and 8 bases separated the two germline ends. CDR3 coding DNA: TGTGCCAGCAGCTTCACAGGGTACCAAGAGACCCAGTACTTC. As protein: CASSFTGYQETQYF. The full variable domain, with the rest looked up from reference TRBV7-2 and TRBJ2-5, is GAGVSQSPSNKVTEKGKDVELRCDPISGHTALYWYRQSLGQGLEFLIYFQGNSAPDKSGLPSDRFSAERTGGSVSTLTIQRTQQEDSAVYLCASSFTGYQETQYFGPGTRLLVL.

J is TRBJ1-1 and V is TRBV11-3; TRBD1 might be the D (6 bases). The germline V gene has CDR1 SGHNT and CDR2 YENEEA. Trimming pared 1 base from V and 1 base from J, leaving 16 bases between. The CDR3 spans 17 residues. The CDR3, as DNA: TGTGCCAGCAGCTTAGGAGGGGGACACCGAGAGAACACTGAAGCTTTCTTT. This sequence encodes CASSLGGGHRENTEAFF.

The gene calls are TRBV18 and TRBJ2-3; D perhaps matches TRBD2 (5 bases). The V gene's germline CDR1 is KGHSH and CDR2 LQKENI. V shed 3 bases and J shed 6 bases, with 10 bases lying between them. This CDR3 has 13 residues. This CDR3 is CASSPPGSDTQYF. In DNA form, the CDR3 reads TGTGCCAGCTCACCCCCTGGGAGTGATACGCAGTATTTT.